The clone carrying this TCR beta chain has only a few counts. Its antigen remains unknown. For TCRbeta, the library was prepared with unique molecular identifiers. TCRdb processed the PCR reads anew with MiXCR; each CDR3 protein has one entry. This table has about 110,000 distinct CDR3 sequences, under 13% appearing once. This specimen comes from a study of T-cell reconstitution after alpha-beta-depleted transplantation in children. Study outcomes and limitations: At the one-year point after transplant, T-cell counts and TCRbeta diversity were found to come mostly from T cells that had been newly produced.

Germline V lookup: CDR1 MNHNS, CDR2 SASEGT. V gave up 6 bases and J gave up 8 bases, with 19 bases separating them. The length of the CDR3 is 15 residues. The specimen comprised PBMCs, sampled before TCRalphabeta/CD19-depleted stem cell transplant. The chain carries TRBV6-1 and TRBJ1-4; TRBD1 might be the D (5 bases). The sequence derives from a boy aged 2 to 10 with acute lymphoblastic leukemia, due to receive a stem cell transplant. The CDR3 region has the DNA TGTGCCAGCAGCCCAGACAGCTCGGGCGGGGAAAAACTGTTTTTT. Translation gives CASSPDSSGGEKLFF.